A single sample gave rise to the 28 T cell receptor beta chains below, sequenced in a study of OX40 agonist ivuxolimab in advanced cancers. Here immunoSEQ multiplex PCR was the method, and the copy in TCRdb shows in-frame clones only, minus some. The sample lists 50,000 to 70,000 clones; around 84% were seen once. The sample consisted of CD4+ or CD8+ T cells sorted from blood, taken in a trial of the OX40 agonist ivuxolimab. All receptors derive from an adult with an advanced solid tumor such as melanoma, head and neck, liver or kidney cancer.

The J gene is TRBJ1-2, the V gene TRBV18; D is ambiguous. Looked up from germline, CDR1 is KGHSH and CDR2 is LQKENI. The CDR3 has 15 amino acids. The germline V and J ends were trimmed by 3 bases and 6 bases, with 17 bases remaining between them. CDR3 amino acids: CASSPSPGNEDGYTF. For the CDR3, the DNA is TGTGCCAGCTCACCTAGCCCGGGGAACGAGGATGGCTACACCTTC.

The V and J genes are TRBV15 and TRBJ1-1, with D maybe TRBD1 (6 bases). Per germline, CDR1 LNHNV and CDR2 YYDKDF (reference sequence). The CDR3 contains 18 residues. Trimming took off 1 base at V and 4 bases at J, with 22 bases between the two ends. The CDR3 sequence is CATSRGGIWQGFFTEAFF. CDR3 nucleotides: TGTGCCACCAGCAGAGGGGGGATCTGGCAGGGGTTTTTCACTGAAGCTTTCTTT.

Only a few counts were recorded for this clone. The CDR3 here is CASSEAVRNTGELFF. The CDR3 DNA follows: TGTGCCAGCAGTGAAGCGGTCCGGAACACCGGGGAGCTGTTTTTT. The chain combines TRBV6-1 with TRBJ2-2, with D unclear. V dropped 0 bases and J dropped 1 base, with 6 bases sitting between them. The germline V gene encodes CDR1 MNHNS and CDR2 SASEGT. The CDR3 runs to 15 residues.

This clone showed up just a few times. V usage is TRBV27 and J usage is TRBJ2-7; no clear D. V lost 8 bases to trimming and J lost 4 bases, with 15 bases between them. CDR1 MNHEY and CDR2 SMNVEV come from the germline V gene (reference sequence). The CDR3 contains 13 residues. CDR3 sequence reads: CASSRARSYEQYF. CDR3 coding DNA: TGTGCCAGCTCCCGAGCCCGATCTTACGAGCAGTACTTC.

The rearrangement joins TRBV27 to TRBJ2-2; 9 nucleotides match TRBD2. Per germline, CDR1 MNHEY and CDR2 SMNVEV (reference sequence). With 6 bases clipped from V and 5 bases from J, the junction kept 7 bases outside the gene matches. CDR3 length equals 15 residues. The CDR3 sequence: CASREAGGLTGELFF. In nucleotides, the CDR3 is TGTGCCAGCAGGGAAGCGGGAGGATTAACCGGGGAGCTGTTTTTT.

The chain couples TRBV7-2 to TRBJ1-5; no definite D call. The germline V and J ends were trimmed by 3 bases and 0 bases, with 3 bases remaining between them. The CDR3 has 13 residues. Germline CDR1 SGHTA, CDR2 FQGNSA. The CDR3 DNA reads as TGTGCCAGCAGCTTTTATAGCAATCAGCCCCAGCATTTT. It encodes CASSFYSNQPQHF. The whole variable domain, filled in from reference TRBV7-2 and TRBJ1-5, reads GAGVSQSPSNKVTEKGKDVELRCDPISGHTALYWYRQSLGQGLEFLIYFQGNSAPDKSGLPSDRFSAERTGGSVSTLTIQRTQQEDSAVYLCASSFYSNQPQHFGDGTRLSIL.

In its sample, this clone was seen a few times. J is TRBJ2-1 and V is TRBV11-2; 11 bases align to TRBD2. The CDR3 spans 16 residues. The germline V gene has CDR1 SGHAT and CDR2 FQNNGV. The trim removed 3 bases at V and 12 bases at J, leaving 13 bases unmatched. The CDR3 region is CASSFVRLAGGRRQFF. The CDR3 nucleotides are TGTGCCAGCAGCTTCGTCCGGCTAGCGGGAGGCCGACGGCAGTTCTTC.

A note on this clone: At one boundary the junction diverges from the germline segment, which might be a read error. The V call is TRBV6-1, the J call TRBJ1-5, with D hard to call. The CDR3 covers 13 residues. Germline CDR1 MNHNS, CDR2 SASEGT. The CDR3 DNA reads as TGTGCCAGCATTGAAGGGAACAATCAGCCCCAGCATTTT. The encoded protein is CASIEGNNQPQHF.

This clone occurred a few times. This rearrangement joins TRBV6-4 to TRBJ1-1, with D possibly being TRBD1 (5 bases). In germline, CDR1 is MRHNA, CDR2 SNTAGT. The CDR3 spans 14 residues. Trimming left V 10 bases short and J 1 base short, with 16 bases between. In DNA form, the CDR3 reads TGTGCCAACTTAATCCGGGACGCGAACACTGAAGCTTTCTTT. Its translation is CANLIRDANTEAFF.

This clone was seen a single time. CDR3 sequence: CASRGSVAEKLFF. CDR3 coding DNA: TGTGCCAGCAGGGGGTCGGTGGCTGAAAAACTGTTTTTT. This chain links TRBV2 with TRBJ1-4, with no clear D. There are 13 residues in the CDR3. The V and J ends lost 6 bases and 7 bases respectively, with 12 bases between them. Per germline, CDR1 SNHLY and CDR2 FYNNEI.

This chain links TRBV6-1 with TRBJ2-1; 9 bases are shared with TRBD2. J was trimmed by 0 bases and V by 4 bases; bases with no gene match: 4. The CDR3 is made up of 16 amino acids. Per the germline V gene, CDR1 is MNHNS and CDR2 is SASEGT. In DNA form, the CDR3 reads TGTGCCAGCAGTGGGGAACTAGCGGGCTCCTACAATGAGCAGTTCTTC. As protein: CASSGELAGSYNEQFF.

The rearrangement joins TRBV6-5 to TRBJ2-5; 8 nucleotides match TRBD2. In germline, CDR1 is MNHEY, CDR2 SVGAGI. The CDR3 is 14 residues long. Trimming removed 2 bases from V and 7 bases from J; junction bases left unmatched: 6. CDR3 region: CASSYGLAYVTQYF. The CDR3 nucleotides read TGTGCCAGCAGTTACGGACTAGCTTATGTGACCCAGTACTTC.

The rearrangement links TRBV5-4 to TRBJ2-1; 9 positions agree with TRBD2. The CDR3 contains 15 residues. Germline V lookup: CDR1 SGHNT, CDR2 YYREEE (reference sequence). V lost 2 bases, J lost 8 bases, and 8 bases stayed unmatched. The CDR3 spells CASSFKRGVSDEQFF. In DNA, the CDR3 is TGTGCCAGCAGCTTTAAGCGGGGGGTTAGCGATGAGCAGTTCTTC. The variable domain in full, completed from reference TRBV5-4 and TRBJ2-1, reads ETGVTQSPTHLIKTRGQQVTLRCSSQSGHNTVSWYQQALGQGPQFIFQYYREEENGRGNFPPRFSGLQFPNYSSELNVNALELDDSALYLCASSFKRGVSDEQFFGPGTRLTVL.

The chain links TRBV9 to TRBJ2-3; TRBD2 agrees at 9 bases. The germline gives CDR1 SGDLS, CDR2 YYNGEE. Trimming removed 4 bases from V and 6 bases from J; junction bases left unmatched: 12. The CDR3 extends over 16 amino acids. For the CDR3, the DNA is TGTGCCAGCAGCCCTCGCGGGGGGGGGAACGCTGATACGCAGTATTTT. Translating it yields CASSPRGGGNADTQYF. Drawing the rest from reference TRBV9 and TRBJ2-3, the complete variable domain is DSGVTQTPKHLITATGQRVTLRCSPRSGDLSVYWYQQSLDQGLQFLIQYYNGEERAKGNILERFSAQQFPDLHSELNLSSLELGDSALYFCASSPRGGGNADTQYFGPGTRLTVL.

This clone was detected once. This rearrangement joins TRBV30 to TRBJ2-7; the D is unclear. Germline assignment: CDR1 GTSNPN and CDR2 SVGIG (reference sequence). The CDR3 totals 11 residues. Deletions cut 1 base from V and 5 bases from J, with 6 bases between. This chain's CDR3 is CAWSAKNEQYF. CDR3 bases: TGTGCCTGGAGTGCCAAGAACGAGCAGTACTTC.

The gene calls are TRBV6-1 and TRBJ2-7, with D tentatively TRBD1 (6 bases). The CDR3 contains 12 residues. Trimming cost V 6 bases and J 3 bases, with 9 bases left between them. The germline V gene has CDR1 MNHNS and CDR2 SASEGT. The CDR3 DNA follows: TGTGCCAGCAGACAGGGAGACTACGAGCAGTACTTC. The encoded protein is CASRQGDYEQYF.

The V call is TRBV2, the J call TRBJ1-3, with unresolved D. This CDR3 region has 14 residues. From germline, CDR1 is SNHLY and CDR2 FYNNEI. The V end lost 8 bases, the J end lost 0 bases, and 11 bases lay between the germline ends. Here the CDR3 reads CASSVESSGNTIYF. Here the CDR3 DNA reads TGTGCCAGCTCGGTCGAGAGCTCTGGAAACACCATATATTTT.

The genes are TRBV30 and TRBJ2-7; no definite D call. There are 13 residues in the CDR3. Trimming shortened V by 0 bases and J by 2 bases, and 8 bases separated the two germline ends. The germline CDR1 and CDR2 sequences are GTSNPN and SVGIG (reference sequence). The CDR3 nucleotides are TGTGCCTGGAGTGTAGGGCTAACCTACGAGCAGTACTTC. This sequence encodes CAWSVGLTYEQYF.

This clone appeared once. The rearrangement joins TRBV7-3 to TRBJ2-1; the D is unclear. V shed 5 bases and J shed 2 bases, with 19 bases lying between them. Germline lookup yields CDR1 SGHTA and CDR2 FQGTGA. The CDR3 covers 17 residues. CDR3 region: CASSPGPSSAPYNEQFF. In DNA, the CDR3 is TGTGCCAGCAGCCCCGGGCCCTCTTCGGCCCCCTACAATGAGCAGTTCTTC. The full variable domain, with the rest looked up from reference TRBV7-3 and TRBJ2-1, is GAGVSQTPSNKVTEKGKYVELRCDPISGHTALYWYRQSLGQGPEFLIYFQGTGAADDSGLPNDRFFAVRPEGSVSTLKIQRTERGDSAVYLCASSPGPSSAPYNEQFFGPGTRLTVL.

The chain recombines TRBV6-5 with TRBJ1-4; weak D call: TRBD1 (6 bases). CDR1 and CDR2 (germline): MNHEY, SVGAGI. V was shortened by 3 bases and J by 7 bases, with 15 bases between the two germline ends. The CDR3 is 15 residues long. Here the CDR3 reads CASSYGGAGGEKLFF. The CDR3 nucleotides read TGTGCCAGCAGTTATGGGGGGGCCGGAGGTGAAAAACTGTTTTTT.

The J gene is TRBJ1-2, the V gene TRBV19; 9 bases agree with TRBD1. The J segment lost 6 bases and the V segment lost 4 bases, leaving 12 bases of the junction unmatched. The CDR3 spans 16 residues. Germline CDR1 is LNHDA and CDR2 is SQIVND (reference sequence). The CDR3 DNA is TGTGCCAGTAGTAGGGACAGGGAAGGGATCGTACATGGCTACACCTTC. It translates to CASSRDREGIVHGYTF.

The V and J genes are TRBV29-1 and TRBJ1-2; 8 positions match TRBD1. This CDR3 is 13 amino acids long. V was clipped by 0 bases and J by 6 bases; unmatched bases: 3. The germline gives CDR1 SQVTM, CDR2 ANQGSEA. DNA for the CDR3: TGCAGCGTTGAAGATCAGGGGGCGGATGGCTACACCTTC. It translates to CSVEDQGADGYTF. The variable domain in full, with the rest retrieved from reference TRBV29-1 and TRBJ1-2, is SAVISQKPSRDICQRGTSLTIQCQVDSQVTMMFWYRQQPGQSLTLIATANQGSEATYESGFVIDKFPISRPNLTFSTLTVSNMSPEDSSIYLCSVEDQGADGYTFGSGTRLTVV.

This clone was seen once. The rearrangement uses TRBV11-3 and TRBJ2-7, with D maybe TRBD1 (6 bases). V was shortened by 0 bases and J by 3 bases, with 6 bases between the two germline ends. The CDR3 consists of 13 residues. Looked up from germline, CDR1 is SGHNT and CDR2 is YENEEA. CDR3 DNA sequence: TGTGCCAGCAGCTTAGAAGGGGGCTACGAGCAGTACTTC. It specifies CASSLEGGYEQYF.

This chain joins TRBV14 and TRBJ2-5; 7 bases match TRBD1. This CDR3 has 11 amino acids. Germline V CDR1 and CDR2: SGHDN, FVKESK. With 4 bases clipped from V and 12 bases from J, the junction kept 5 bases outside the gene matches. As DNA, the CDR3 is TGTGCCAGCAGCCCAGGACAGGTTAAGTACTTC. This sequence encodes CASSPGQVKYF.

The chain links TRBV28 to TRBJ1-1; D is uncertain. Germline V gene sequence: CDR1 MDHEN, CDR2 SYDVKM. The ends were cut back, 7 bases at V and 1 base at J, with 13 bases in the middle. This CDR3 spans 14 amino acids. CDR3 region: CASTRRAANTEAFF. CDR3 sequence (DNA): TGTGCCAGCACCCGAAGGGCAGCGAACACTGAAGCTTTCTTT.

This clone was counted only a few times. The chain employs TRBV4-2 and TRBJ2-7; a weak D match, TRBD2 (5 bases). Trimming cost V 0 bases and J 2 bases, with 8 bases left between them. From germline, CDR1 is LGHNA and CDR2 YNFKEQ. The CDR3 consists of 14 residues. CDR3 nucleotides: TGTGCCAGCAGCCAAGACAGAGCGGCCTACGAGCAGTACTTC. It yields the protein CASSQDRAAYEQYF.

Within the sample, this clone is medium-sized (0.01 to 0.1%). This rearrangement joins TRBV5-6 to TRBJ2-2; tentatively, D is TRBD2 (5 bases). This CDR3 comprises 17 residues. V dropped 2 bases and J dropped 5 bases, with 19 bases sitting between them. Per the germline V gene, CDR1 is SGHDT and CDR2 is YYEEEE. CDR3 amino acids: CASSLRRDSALTGELFF. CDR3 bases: TGTGCCAGCAGCTTACGACGGGATTCGGCCCTTACCGGGGAGCTGTTTTTT.

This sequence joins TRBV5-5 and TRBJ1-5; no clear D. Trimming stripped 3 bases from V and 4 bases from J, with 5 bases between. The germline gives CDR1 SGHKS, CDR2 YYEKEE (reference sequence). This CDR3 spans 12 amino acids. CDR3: CASSSPNQPQHF. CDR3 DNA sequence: TGTGCCAGCAGCTCTCCTAATCAGCCCCAGCATTTT.